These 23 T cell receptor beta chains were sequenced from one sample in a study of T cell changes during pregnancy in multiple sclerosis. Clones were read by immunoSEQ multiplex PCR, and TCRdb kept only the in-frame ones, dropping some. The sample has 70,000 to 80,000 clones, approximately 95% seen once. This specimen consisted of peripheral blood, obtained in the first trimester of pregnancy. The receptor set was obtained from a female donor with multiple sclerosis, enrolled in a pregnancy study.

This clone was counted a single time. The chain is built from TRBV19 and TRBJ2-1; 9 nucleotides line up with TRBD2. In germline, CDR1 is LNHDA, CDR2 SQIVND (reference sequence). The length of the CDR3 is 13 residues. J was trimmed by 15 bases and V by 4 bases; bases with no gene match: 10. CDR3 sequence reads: CASSTGSGSPGFF. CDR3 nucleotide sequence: TGTGCCAGTAGTACTGGTAGCGGGAGCCCGGGGTTCTTC.

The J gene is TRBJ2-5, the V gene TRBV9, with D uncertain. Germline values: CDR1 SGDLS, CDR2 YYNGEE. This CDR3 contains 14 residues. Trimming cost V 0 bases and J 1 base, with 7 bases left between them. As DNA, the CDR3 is TGTGCCAGCAGCGTAGCCCCGTTCCAAGAGACCCAGTACTTC. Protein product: CASSVAPFQETQYF.

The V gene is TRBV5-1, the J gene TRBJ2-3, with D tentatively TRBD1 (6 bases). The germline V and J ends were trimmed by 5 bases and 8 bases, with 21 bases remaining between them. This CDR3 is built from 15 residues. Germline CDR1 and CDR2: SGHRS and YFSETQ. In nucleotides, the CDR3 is TGCGCCAGCAGAGAGAGGACAGATTTAGTAGGTACGCAGTATTTT. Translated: CASRERTDLVGTQYF.

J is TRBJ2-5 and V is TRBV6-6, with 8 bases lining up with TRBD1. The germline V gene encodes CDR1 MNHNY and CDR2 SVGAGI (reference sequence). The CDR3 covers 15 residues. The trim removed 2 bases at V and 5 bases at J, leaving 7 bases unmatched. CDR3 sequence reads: CASSYGPHRGETQYF. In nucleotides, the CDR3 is TGTGCCAGCAGTTACGGGCCTCACAGGGGGGAGACCCAGTACTTC.

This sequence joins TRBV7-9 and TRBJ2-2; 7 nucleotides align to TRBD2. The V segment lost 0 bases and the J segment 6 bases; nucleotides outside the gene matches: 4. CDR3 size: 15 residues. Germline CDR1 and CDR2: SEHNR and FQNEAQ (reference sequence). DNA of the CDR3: TGTGCCAGCAGCTTAGCCTCGACTAGCCCCGGGGAGCTGTTTTTT. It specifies CASSLASTSPGELFF.

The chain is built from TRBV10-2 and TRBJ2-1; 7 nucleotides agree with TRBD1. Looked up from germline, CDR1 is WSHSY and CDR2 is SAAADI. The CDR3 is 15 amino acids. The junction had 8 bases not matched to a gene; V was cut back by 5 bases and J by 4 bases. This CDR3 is CASSSKRGPYNEQFF. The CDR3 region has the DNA TGCGCCAGCAGTTCAAAGAGGGGGCCTTACAATGAGCAGTTCTTC.

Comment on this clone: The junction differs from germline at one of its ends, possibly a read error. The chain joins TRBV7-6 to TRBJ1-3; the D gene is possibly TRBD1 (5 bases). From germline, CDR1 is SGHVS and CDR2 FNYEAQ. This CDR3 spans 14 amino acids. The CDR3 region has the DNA TGTGCCAGCAGCCTCCAGGCGGTTGTGGGGCCGTATAATTTT. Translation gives CASSLQAVVGPYNF.

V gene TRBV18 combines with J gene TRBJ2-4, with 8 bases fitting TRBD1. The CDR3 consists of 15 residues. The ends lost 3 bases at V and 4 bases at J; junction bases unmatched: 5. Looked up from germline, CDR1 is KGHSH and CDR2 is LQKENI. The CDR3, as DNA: TGTGCCAGCTCACCGAAGGGACAGGCTAAAAACATTCAGTACTTC. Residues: CASSPKGQAKNIQYF.

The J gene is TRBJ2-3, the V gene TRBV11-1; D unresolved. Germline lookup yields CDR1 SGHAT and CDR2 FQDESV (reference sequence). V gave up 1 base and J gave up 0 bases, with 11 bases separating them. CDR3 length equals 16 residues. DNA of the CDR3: TGTGCCAGCAGCTTAGTGTCAGGCCATAGCACAGATACGCAGTATTTT. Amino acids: CASSLVSGHSTDTQYF.

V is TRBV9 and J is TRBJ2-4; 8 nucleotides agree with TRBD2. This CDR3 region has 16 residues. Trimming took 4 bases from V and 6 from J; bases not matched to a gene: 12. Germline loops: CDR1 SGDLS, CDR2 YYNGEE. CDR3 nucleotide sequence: TGTGCCAGCAGCCCCTCCTCAGCGGGAGTTGGAAACATTCAGTACTTC. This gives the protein CASSPSSAGVGNIQYF. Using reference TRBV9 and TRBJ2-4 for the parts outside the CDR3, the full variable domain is DSGVTQTPKHLITATGQRVTLRCSPRSGDLSVYWYQQSLDQGLQFLIQYYNGEERAKGNILERFSAQQFPDLHSELNLSSLELGDSALYFCASSPSSAGVGNIQYFGAGTRLSVL.

CDR3 sequence: CASRRRDQPQHF. DNA of the CDR3: TGTGCCAGTAGGCGGCGGGATCAGCCCCAGCATTTT. The rearrangement uses TRBV19 and TRBJ1-5, with D hard to call. With 6 bases removed from V and 5 bases from J, the gap between germline ends came to 8 bases. CDR1 is LNHDA and CDR2 is SQIVND in the germline V gene (reference sequence). This CDR3 is 12 amino acids long.

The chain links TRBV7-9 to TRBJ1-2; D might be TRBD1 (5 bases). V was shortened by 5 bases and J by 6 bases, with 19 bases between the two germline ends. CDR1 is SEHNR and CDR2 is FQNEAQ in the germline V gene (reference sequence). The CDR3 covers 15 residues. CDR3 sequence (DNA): TGTGCCAGCAGCGAGACGGGGAGGGGTCTCAATGGCTACACCTTC. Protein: CASSETGRGLNGYTF. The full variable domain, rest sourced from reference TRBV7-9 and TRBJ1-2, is DTGVSQNPRHKITKRGQNVTFRCDPISEHNRLYWYRQTLGQGPEFLTYFQNEAQLEKSRLLSDRFSAERPKGSFSTLEIQRTEQGDSAMYLCASSETGRGLNGYTFGSGTRLTVV.

The CDR3 loop is CASIYRDRGLGEQYF. The CDR3 DNA reads TGTGCCAGCATTTACCGGGACAGGGGGCTCGGCGAGCAGTACTTC. This rearrangement joins TRBV2 to TRBJ2-7; 12 nucleotides line up with TRBD1. This CDR3 spans 15 amino acids. CDR1 is SNHLY and CDR2 is FYNNEI in the germline V gene. Losses at the gene ends were 7 bases for V and 6 bases for J; bases not matched to a gene: 10.

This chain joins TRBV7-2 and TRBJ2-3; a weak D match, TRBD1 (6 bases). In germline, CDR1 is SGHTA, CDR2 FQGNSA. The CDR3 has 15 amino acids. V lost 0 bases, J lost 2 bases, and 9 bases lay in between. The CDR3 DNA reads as TGTGCCAGCAGCTTAGCGGGGGCCTTCACAGATACGCAGTATTTT. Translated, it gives CASSLAGAFTDTQYF.

This CDR3 is CASSSLRAGDGTDTQYF. The CDR3 nucleotides are TGTGCCAGCAGCTCCTTAAGAGCGGGAGATGGCACAGATACGCAGTATTTT. V is TRBV7-9 and J is TRBJ2-3, with 8 bases matching TRBD2. There are 17 residues in the CDR3. Germline V gene data show CDR1 as SEHNR and CDR2 as FQNEAQ (reference sequence). V gave up 4 bases and J gave up 1 base; unmatched junction bases: 10.

As DNA, the CDR3 is TGTGCCAGCAGCCTCCTACGACAGCCCGAGACCCAGTACTTC. Translated: CASSLLRQPETQYF. The chain couples TRBV6-5 to TRBJ2-5, with a weak D call TRBD1 (5 bases). This CDR3 has 14 residues. Germline-derived CDR1 and CDR2 are MNHEY and SVGAGI. Trimming cost V 6 bases and J 5 bases, with 16 bases left between them.

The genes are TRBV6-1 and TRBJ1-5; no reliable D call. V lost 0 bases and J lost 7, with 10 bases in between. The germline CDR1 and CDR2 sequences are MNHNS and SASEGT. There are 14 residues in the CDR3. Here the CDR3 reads CASSEAADPQPQHF. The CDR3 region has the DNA TGTGCCAGCAGTGAAGCGGCGGATCCCCAGCCCCAGCATTTT.

The chain's CDR3 is CAIGAQVRDYGYTF. DNA of the CDR3: TGTGCCATCGGAGCACAGGTCCGGGACTATGGCTACACCTTC. The gene calls are TRBV10-3 and TRBJ1-2; perhaps TRBD1 as D (5 bases). Germline V gives CDR1 ENHRY, CDR2 SYGVKD. The germline V and J ends were trimmed by 8 bases and 3 bases, with 16 bases remaining between them. This CDR3 spans 14 amino acids.

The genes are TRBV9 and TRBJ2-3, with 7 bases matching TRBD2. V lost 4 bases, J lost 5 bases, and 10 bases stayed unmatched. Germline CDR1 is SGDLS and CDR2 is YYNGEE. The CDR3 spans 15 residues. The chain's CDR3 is CASSPKRGRRDTQYF. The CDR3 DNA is TGTGCCAGCAGCCCAAAGCGGGGCAGGAGAGATACGCAGTATTTT.

CDR3 DNA: TGTGCCAGCAGTTTATGGGGGGGCTCTGGGGCCAACGTCCTGACTTTC. It encodes CASSLWGGSGANVLTF. J is TRBJ2-6 and V is TRBV27; 7 bases agree with TRBD2. V shed 1 base and J 0 bases; nucleotides not matched to a gene: 0. Germline V gene lookup returns CDR1 MNHEY and CDR2 SMNVEV (reference sequence). The CDR3 has 16 amino acids.

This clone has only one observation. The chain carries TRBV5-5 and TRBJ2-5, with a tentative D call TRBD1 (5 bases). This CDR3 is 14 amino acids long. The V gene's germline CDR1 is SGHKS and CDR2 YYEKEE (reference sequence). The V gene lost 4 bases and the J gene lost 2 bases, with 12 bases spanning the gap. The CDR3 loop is CASSHSPGQETQYF. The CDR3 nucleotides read TGTGCCAGCAGCCACAGTCCAGGGCAAGAGACCCAGTACTTC.

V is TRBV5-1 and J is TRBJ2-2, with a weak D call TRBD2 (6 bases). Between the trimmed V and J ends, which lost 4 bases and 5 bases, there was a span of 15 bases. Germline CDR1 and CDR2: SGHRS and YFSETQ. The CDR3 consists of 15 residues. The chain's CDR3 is CASSPGGGQTGELFF. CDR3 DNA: TGCGCCAGCAGCCCCGGCGGAGGGCAGACCGGGGAGCTGTTTTTT.

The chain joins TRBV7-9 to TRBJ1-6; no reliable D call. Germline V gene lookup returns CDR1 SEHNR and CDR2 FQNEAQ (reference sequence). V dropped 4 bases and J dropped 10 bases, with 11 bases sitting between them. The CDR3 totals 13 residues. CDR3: CASSSNSASPLHF. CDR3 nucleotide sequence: TGTGCCAGCAGCTCAAACAGTGCATCACCCCTCCACTTT. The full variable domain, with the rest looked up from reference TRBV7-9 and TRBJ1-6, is DTGVSQNPRHKITKRGQNVTFRCDPISEHNRLYWYRQTLGQGPEFLTYFQNEAQLEKSRLLSDRFSAERPKGSFSTLEIQRTEQGDSAMYLCASSSNSASPLHFGNGTRLTVT.